The sequence of this T cell receptor beta chain was determined in a study of blood T cells in healthy people across ages. Germline V gene sequence: CDR1 MNHEY, CDR2 SVGAGI. Trimming stripped 5 bases from V and 2 bases from J, with 17 bases between. The CDR3 sequence is 16 residues long. The use of a sample-barcoded 5' primer and a J-beta primer mix characterized a second PCR of about 7 to 12 cycles. TCRdb reanalysed the 5' RACE reads using MiXCR and keeps one entry per CDR3 protein. The sample includes around 870,000 distinct CDR3 sequences, 29% of them seen just once. To note about this clonotype: This may be a read error, as it is one base from a much larger clone.

The TCR sequence derives from an elderly woman in good health. The chain employs TRBV6-5 and TRBJ2-3, with a weak D call TRBD2 (6 bases). The specimen was blood. The CDR3 DNA reads TGTGCCAGCAGTCCGGGACTTTTGAGCGTCACAGATACGCAGTATTTT. It encodes CASSPGLLSVTDTQYF.